Listed here are 12 T cell receptor beta chains from one sample, sequenced in a study of T cells in Graves' hyperthyroidism and ophthalmopathy. There were TCR beta CDR3 regions amplified from RNA transcripts. First-round RT-PCR of the TCR CDR3 relied on the HTBI primer set. TCRdb analysed the multiplex PCR reads with MiXCR anew, one entry per CDR3 protein. The sample has around 420,000 distinct CDR3 sequences, about a sixth seen once. Sequenced input: blood. These receptors were collected from a woman between 18 and 29 years old with Graves' hyperthyroidism.

This clonotype was seen only a few times. A single base separates this from a much larger clone, so it may be a read error. V and J are TRBV3-1 and TRBJ2-3, with TRBD2 matching over 7 bases. There are 14 residues in the CDR3. The germline V gene has CDR1 LGHDT and CDR2 YNNKEL (reference sequence). The CDR3 DNA is TGTGCCAGCAGCCACCGGGACTATATAGATACGCAGGATTTT. This codes for CASSHRDYIDTQDF.

This clonotype was picked up many times. The CDR3 loop is CASRQTGTSGTGEQYF. Written as DNA, the CDR3 is TGTGCCAGCAGACAAACCGGGACTAGCGGGACGGGCGAGCAGTACTTC. V usage is TRBV6-1 and J usage is TRBJ2-7; 13 nucleotides align to TRBD2. The V and J ends lost 6 bases and 6 bases, in that order; junction bases with no gene match: 11. The germline gives CDR1 MNHNS, CDR2 SASEGT. This CDR3 has 16 amino acids.

At least ten counts were recorded for this clonotype. The chain combines TRBV3-1 with TRBJ1-4, with TRBD1 as a possible D gene (5 bases). CDR3 length equals 14 residues. The germline V gene has CDR1 LGHDT and CDR2 YNNKEL (reference sequence). The ends were cut back, 4 bases at V and 8 bases at J, with 14 bases in the middle. The CDR3 bases are TGTGCCAGCAGCCTTGGACCCGGGGCCGAAAAACTGTTTTTT. Translation gives CASSLGPGAEKLFF. Full variable domain (remainder filled in from reference TRBV3-1 and TRBJ1-4): DTAVSQTPKYLVTQMGNDKSIKCEQNLGHDTMYWYKQDSKKFLKIMFSYNNKELIINETVPNRFSPKSPDKAHLNLHINSLELGDSAVYFCASSLGPGAEKLFFGSGTQLSVL.

This clonotype was seen many times. The V call is TRBV20-1, the J call TRBJ1-4; 8 nucleotides agree with TRBD1. The J segment lost 4 bases and the V segment lost 5 bases, leaving 3 bases of the junction unmatched. The CDR3 runs 13 residues. Germline CDR1 and CDR2: DFQATT and SNEGSKA (reference sequence). The CDR3 DNA follows: TGCAGTGCTGGGGACAGGAATAATGAAAAACTGTTTTTT. It translates to CSAGDRNNEKLFF.

This clonotype was observed a few times. This clone may be a read error of a much larger clone one base away. J is TRBJ1-4 and V is TRBV28, with D possibly matching TRBD1 (5 bases). The CDR3 covers 15 residues. Germline V gene sequence: CDR1 MDHEN, CDR2 SYDVKM. V lost 3 bases and J 8 bases, leaving 16 bases between the germline ends. The CDR3 sequence is CASSFDTGGSEKLFF. For the CDR3, the DNA is TGTGCCAGCAGTTTTGACACAGGAGGCAGCGAAAAACTGTTTTTT.

This clonotype has ten or more counts. CDR3 region: CASSLGLGGGTGELFF. CDR3 nucleotide sequence: TGTGCCAGCAGCTTAGGGCTGGGGGGAGGCACCGGGGAGCTGTTTTTT. This chain connects TRBV7-3 to TRBJ2-2; maybe TRBD2 (6 bases). There are 16 residues in the CDR3. Trimming took 2 bases from V and 4 from J, leaving 14 bases between them. Germline lookup yields CDR1 SGHTA and CDR2 FQGTGA.

This clonotype came up many times. The gene calls are TRBV11-2 and TRBJ2-5; D remains unclear. Germline loops: CDR1 SGHAT, CDR2 FQNNGV. The CDR3 is 14 residues long. Trimming took off 5 bases at V and 0 bases at J, with 10 bases between the two ends. CDR3 DNA: TGTGCCAGCAGCCCGGCGGCAGACCAAGAGACCCAGTACTTC. Translation gives CASSPAADQETQYF. Drawing the rest from reference TRBV11-2 and TRBJ2-5, the complete variable domain is EAGVAQSPRYKIIEKRQSVAFWCNPISGHATLYWYQQILGQGPKLLIQFQNNGVVDDSQLPKDRFSAERLKGVDSTLKIQPAKLEDSAVYLCASSPAADQETQYFGPGTRLLVL.

J is TRBJ1-4 and V is TRBV30, with a possible D match to TRBD1 (6 bases). CDR3 length: 13 residues. CDR1 is GTSNPN, CDR2 SVGIG, per germline (reference sequence). Trimming pared 0 bases from V and 7 bases from J, leaving 9 bases between. The CDR3 nucleotides are TGTGCCTGGAGTGTAGGGGGTGGTGAAAAACTGTTTTTT. The encoded protein is CAWSVGGGEKLFF.

This chain uses TRBV12-3 or TRBV12-4 with TRBJ2-7; possibly TRBD2 for D (7 bases). V gave up 5 bases and J gave up 5 bases, with 25 bases separating them. This CDR3 comprises 17 residues. In DNA form, the CDR3 reads TGTGCCAGCAGTCTATCCCGTAGGAGGGGGGGTGCGCACGAGCAGTACTTC. Protein: CASSLSRRRGGAHEQYF.

This clonotype was counted at least ten times. The rearrangement links TRBV6-5 to TRBJ2-5, with a weak D call TRBD2 (6 bases). In germline, CDR1 is MNHEY, CDR2 SVGAGI. Trimming removed 2 bases from V and 0 bases from J, with 7 bases in between. The CDR3 spans 14 residues. The CDR3 protein is CASSYRDYQETQYF. The CDR3 nucleotides read TGTGCCAGCAGTTACCGGGACTACCAAGAGACCCAGTACTTC.

This chain joins TRBV24-1 and TRBJ2-1; 8 nucleotides line up with TRBD2. Per germline, CDR1 KGHDR and CDR2 SFDVKD. V gave up 11 bases and J gave up 15 bases; unmatched junction bases: 11. This CDR3 spans 11 amino acids. CDR3 nucleotides: TGTGCCAACTTCCCGGGACTAGGGACGTTCTTC. Amino acid sequence: CANFPGLGTFF.

This chain connects TRBV7-3 to TRBJ1-4; 7 positions agree with TRBD1. Germline values: CDR1 SGHTA, CDR2 FQGTGA. V shed 3 bases, J shed 12 bases, and the junction held 7 bases outside the gene matches. This CDR3 contains 13 residues. The DNA of the CDR3 is TGTGCCAGCAGCTTCCAACGACAGGGAGAACTGTTTTTT. This gives the protein CASSFQRQGELFF.